This TCR beta chain came from a study of blood T cell repertoires in COVID-19. Study details: Samples representing acute and convalescent COVID-19 were sourced from the United States, Italy and Spain. T cells, B-cell-depleted T cells, or PBMCs supplied cDNA or gDNA.

Per the study methods: Nucleated cell counts were estimated from reference gene primer amplification. This table comes from immunoSEQ multiplex PCR, and its TCRdb copy is limited to in-frame clones, with some not included. D and trimming come from the DNA, and the V and J calls and clone size come from that table. The table has more than 150,000 clones, 75% to 80% seen once. The CDR3 sequence is 16 residues long. Germline CDR1 and CDR2: MGHRA and YSYEKL. Trimming removed 3 bases at V and 2 bases at J, with 15 bases between. V gene TRBV4-1 combines with J gene TRBJ2-3; D may be TRBD1 (5 bases). The sample consisted of peripheral blood. The clonotype comes from a woman aged 70 to 79 with acute or convalescent COVID-19. The CDR3 sequence: CASSQPIDSYTDTQYF. The CDR3 region has the DNA TGCGCCAGCAGCCAGCCGATAGACAGCTACACAGATACGCAGTATTTT.